Shown below are 3 T cell receptor beta chains from a single sample sequenced in a study of blood T cell repertoires in COVID-19. Method: immunoSEQ multiplex PCR; TCRdb's copy keeps in-frame clones and lacks some. The sample lists under 250,000 clones, about 90% seen once, with 3.5% to 4% in the top ten. Sequenced input: PBMCs or T cells enriched from blood (not recorded which). These TCRs come from a woman in her 30s with acute COVID-19.

This rearrangement joins TRBV7-2 to TRBJ2-7, with D possibly matching TRBD2 (6 bases). The germline CDR1 and CDR2 sequences are SGHTA and FQGNSA. The CDR3 runs 13 residues. Trimming removed 3 bases from V and 7 bases from J, with 13 bases in between. The CDR3, as DNA: TGTGCCAGCAGCTTGGGGGGTTCGGTTGAGCAGTACTTC. It yields the protein CASSLGGSVEQYF.

The chain recombines TRBV6-5 with TRBJ1-1; 9 nucleotides line up with TRBD1. The CDR3 consists of 15 residues. Losses at the gene ends were 1 base for V and 4 bases for J; bases not matched to a gene: 4. Germline V lookup: CDR1 MNHEY, CDR2 SVGAGI. CDR3 sequence: CASSYLGQGSTEAFF. The CDR3 DNA is TGTGCCAGCAGTTACTTGGGACAGGGAAGCACTGAAGCTTTCTTT.

DNA for the CDR3: TGCGCCAGCAGCCCCGTCGCGGGACTAGCGGACTACGAGCAGTACTTC. This gives the protein CASSPVAGLADYEQYF. The V gene is TRBV5-1, the J gene TRBJ2-7; 11 nucleotides agree with TRBD2. Germline CDR1 reads SGHRS; CDR2 reads YFSETQ. V was clipped by 4 bases and J by 3 bases; unmatched bases: 9. This CDR3 has 16 residues.